The present entry profiles one T cell receptor beta chain with its context. As yet, its antigen is unknown. These data are taken from a study of shared clonotypes between healthy human individuals. Study-wide results and caveats: An expected dependence of interdonor clonotype sharing on sequencing depth was noted. Researchers sampled blood only, noting tissue repertoires likely differ.

With 1 base removed from V and 4 bases from J, the gap between germline ends came to 13 bases. The CDR3 is made up of 15 amino acids. CDR1 is LNHNV, CDR2 YYDKDF, per germline (reference sequence). Around 28,000 T cell genomes (300 ng DNA) went into each PBMC replicate. Profiling relied on immunoSEQ multiplex PCR, and the TCRdb table lists in-frame clones only, not all of them. The repertoire has about 530,000 clones, 75% to 80% of them found once; the top ten carry roughly an eighth. The TCR was taken from a woman aged 40 to 50 in good health. Some clones in this sample may be carry-over from other donors' samples. V usage is TRBV15 and J usage is TRBJ1-2; D possibly corresponds to TRBD1 (6 bases). Sequencing was done on a sample of PBMCs. Written as DNA, the CDR3 is TGTGCCACCAGCAGAGTCCAGGGGCGCCTCTATGGCTACACCTTC. Translation gives CATSRVQGRLYGYTF.